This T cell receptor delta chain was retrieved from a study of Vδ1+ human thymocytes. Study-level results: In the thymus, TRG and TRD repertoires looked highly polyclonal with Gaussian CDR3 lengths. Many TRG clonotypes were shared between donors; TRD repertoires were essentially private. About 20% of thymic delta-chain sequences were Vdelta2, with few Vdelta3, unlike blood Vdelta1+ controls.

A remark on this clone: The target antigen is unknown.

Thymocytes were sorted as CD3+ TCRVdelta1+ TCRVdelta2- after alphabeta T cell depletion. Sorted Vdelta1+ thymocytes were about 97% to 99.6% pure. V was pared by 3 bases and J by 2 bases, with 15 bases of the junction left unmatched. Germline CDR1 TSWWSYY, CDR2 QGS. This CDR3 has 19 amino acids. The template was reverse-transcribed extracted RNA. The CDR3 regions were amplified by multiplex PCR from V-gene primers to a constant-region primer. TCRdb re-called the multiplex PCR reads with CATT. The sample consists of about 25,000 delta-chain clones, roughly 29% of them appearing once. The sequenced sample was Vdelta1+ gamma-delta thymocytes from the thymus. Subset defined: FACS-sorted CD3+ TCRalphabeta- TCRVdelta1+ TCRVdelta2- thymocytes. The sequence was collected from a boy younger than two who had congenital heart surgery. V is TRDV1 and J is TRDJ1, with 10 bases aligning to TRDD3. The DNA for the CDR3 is TGTGCTCTTGGGGACTGGCCCATCCCTAGACTGGGGGATACCGATAAACTCATCTTT. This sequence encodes CALGDWPIPRLGDTDKLIF.